One T cell receptor (beta chain) is described in this entry. The target antigen is unknown. This entry comes from a study of CD8+ T cells in alopecia areata. The wider study: Treated individuals took tofacitinib by mouth, 5 to 10 mg twice daily. The share of scalp area affected provided the severity score for treated patients.

This CDR3 has 12 amino acids. In germline, CDR1 is SGHTA, CDR2 FQGNSA. The V end was cut by 1 base, the J end by 6 bases, with 7 bases between. Points from the study as a whole: For patients receiving tofacitinib, scalp clonality and expanded CD8+ clones among the top 100 significantly decreased. Numerous clones, expanded in lesions, remained in scalp and blood during tofacitinib.

The sequencing template was cDNA reverse transcribed from extracted RNA. Sequencing used immunoSEQ multiplex PCR; TCRdb keeps in-frame clones, though not all of them. Found here are about 200,000 clones, about three fifths of them singletons; the top ten hold 5% to 6%. Treatment meaning: oral pan-JAK inhibitor, 5-10 mg twice daily. The sequence was obtained from a human donor with alopecia areata. The rearrangement uses TRBV7-2 and TRBJ2-7; no clear D gene. The sequenced sample was CD4+ T cells sorted from blood, obtained at week 24, from a patient treated with tofacitinib. CDR3 protein: CASSLDGAEQYF. The CDR3 bases are TGTGCCAGCAGCTTAGACGGCGCCGAGCAGTACTTC.